The clone carrying this T cell receptor (beta chain) has at least ten counts. Its cognate antigen is unknown. In making TCR beta libraries, quantitative 5'-RACE with molecular barcodes was used. TCRdb re-analysed the 5' RACE reads in MiXCR, keeping a single row per CDR3 protein. The repertoire has about 460,000 distinct CDR3 sequences, approximately 5.3% of them found once; the top ten carry around 3.4%. CDR1 DFQATT and CDR2 SNEGSKA come from the germline V gene (reference sequence). The CDR3 sequence is 13 residues long. The V and J ends lost 5 bases and 2 bases, in that order; junction bases with no gene match: 1. This sample stems from a study of CD8 T cells in ankylosing spondylitis. Study-wide findings and caveats: The study looked at matched synovial fluid samples from ankylosing spondylitis patients. Disease-linked clones were reported to be significantly enriched there. Characteristic of ankylosing spondylitis blood, it appeared, was a TCR beta motif comprising fewer than 10 highly homologous variants.

This TCR derives from a male donor with ankylosing spondylitis. The sequencing input was blood, either unsorted or a sorted T cell fraction (not recorded which). The chain combines TRBV20-1 with TRBJ2-1; 9 bases agree with TRBD2. DNA for the CDR3: TGCAGTGCTTCTAGCGGGACCTACAATGAGCAGTTCTTC. This translates into CSASSGTYNEQFF.